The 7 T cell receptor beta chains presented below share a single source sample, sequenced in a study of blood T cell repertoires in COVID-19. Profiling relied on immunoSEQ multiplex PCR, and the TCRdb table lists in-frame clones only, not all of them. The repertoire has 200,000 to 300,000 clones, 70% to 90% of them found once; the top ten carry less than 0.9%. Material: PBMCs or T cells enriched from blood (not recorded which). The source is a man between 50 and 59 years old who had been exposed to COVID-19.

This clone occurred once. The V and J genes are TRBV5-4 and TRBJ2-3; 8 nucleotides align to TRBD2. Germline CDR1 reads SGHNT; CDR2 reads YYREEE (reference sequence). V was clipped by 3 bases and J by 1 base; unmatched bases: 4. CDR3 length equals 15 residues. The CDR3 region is CASSSSGSGTDTQYF. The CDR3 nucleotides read TGTGCCAGCAGCTCGAGCGGGAGTGGCACAGATACGCAGTATTTT.

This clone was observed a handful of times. CDR3 region: CASSLGVSANTGELFF. CDR3 DNA sequence: TGCGCCAGCAGCTTGGGGGTTAGCGCGAACACCGGGGAGCTGTTTTTT. The chain uses TRBV5-1 and TRBJ2-2, with a possible D match to TRBD2 (5 bases). V lost 0 bases, J lost 0 bases, and 9 bases lay in between. The CDR3 loop spans 16 amino acids. Germline CDR1 reads SGHRS; CDR2 reads YFSETQ.

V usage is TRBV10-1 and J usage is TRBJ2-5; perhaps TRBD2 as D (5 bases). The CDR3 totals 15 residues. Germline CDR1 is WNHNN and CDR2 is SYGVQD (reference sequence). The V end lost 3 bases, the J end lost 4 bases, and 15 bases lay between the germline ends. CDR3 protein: CASSDRRTGVETQYF. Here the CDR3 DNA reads TGCGCCAGCAGTGACCGTCGGACTGGAGTAGAGACCCAGTACTTC.

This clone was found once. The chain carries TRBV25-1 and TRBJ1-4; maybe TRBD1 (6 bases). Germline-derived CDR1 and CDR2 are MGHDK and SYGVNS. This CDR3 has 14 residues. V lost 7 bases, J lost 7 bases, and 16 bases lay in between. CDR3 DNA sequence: TGTGCCAGCACTCGGGGGGCGCTTGGTGAAAAACTGTTTTTT. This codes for CASTRGALGEKLFF.

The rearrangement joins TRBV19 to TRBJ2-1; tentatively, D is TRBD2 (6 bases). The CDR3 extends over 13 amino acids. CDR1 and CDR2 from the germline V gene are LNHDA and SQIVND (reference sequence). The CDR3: CVWGDVCYNEQFF. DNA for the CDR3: TGTGTCTGGGGGGACGTGTGCTACAATGAGCAGTTCTTC.

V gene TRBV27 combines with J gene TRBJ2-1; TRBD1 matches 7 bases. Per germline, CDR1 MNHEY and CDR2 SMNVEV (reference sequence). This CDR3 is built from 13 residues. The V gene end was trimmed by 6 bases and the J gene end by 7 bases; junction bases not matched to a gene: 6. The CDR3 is CASRAGGRNEQFF. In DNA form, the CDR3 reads TGTGCCAGCAGAGCAGGGGGTAGGAATGAGCAGTTCTTC.

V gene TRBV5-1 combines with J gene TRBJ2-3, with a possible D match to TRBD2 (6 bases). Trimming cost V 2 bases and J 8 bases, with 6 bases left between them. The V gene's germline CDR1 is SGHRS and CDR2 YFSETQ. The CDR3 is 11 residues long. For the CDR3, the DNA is TGCGCCAGCAGCTTAGCGGGTACGCAGTATTTT. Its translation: CASSLAGTQYF.